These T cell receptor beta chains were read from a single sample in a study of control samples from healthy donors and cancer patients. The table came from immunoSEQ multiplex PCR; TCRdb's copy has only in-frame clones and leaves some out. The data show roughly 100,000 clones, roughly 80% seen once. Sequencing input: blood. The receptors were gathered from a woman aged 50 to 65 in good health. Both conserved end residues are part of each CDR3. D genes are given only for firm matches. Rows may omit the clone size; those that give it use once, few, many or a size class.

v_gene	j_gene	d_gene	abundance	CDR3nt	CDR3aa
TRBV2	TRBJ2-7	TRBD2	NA	TGTGCCAGCAGTAGATCGGGTCTAGCGGGAGGATCCGAGCAGTACTTC	CASSRSGLAGGSEQYF
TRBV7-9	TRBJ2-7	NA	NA	TGTGCCAGCAGCTGGGGTCCCGACGGGATGGGGGAGCAGTACTTC	CASSWGPDGMGEQYF
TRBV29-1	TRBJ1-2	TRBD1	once	TGCAGCGTTGAGAGGACAGGCCAACGTAAGGGCTACACCTTC	CSVERTGQRKGYTF
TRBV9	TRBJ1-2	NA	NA	TGTGCCAGCAGCGTATCTTCGGCGGCCTATGGCTACACCTTC	CASSVSSAAYGYTF
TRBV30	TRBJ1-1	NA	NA	TGTGCCTGGAGTCCGACGGGGAACACTGAAGCTTTCTTT	CAWSPTGNTEAFF
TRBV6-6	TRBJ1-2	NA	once	TGTGCCAGCAGTTTCCAGGGAAACTATGGCTACACCTTC	CASSFQGNYGYTF
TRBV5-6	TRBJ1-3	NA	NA	TGTGCCAGCAGCTTGGTCGCCGGGCCTCAGGGAAACACCATATATTTT	CASSLVAGPQGNTIYF
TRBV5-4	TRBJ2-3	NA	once	TGTGCCAGCACCACTCAGGGGTGGGATACGCAGTATTTT	CASTTQGWDTQYF
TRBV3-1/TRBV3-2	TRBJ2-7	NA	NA	TGTGCCAGCAGCCATAGCACACCCTACGAGCAGTACTTC	CASSHSTPYEQYF
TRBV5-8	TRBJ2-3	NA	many	TGTGCCAGCAGCTTGGTCGGGACAGATACGCAGTATTTT	CASSLVGTDTQYF
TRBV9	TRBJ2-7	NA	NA	TGTGCCAGCAGCGCCAGAGGGGACACGCGCTACGAGCAGTACTTC	CASSARGDTRYEQYF
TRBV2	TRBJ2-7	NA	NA	TGTGCCAGCAGCGACAGCGGCTACGAGCAGTACTTC	CASSDSGYEQYF
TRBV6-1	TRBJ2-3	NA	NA	TGTGCCAGCAGTGAAGCGCGGGCAGAAGTTCAAGATACGCAGTATTTT	CASSEARAEVQDTQYF
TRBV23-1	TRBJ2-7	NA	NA	TGCGCCTGCAGTCCCCCAGGACCCCTTTGTCCCTCCTACGAGCAGTACTTC	CACSPPGPLCPSYEQYF
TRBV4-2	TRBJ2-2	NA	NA	TGTGCCAGCAGCCAAGAACAGATTTTAACCGGGGAGCTGTTTTTT	CASSQEQILTGELFF
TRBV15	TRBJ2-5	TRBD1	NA	TGTGCCACCACCCCGGGACAGGGATATCAAGAGACCCAGTACTTC	CATTPGQGYQETQYF
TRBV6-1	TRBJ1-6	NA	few	TGTGCCAGCAGTGAAATCTTAGGGTCGGTGAATTCACCCCTCCACTTT	CASSEILGSVNSPLHF
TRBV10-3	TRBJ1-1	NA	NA	TGTGCCATCAGTTCTACACCGCAGAGGGCTTTCTTT	CAISSTPQRAFF
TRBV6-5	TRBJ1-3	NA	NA	TGTGCCAGCAGCCCGACGGGCAACTCTGGAAACACCATATATTTT	CASSPTGNSGNTIYF
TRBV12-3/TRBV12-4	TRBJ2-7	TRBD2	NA	TGTGCCAGCAGACAAACTAGCGCCCGCGAGCAGTACTTC	CASRQTSAREQYF
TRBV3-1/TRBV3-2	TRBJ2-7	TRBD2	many	TGTGCCAGCAGCCGAGGACTAGCGGTTGTCTCCTACGAGCAGTACTTC	CASSRGLAVVSYEQYF
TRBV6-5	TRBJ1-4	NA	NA	TGTGCCAGCAGTTACTCCATTGATGAAAAACTGTTTTTT	CASSYSIDEKLFF
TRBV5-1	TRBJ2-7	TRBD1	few	TGCGCCAGCAGCTTCGACAGGGTCGTCTACGAGCAGTACTTC	CASSFDRVVYEQYF
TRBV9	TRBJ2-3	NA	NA	TGTGCCAGCAGCGTAGGCGGTCAGGGGACAGATACGCAGTATTTT	CASSVGGQGTDTQYF
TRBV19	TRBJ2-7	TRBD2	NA	TGTGCCAGTAGTCTGCAGCGGGAGGTCCACGAGCAGTACTTC	CASSLQREVHEQYF
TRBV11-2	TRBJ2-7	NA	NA	TGTGCCAGCAGCCCGGGCAGGGGCTTCGGCGAGCAGTACTTC	CASSPGRGFGEQYF
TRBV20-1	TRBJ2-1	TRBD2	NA	TGCAGTGCTAGTGTCGGGGGGGGTTACAATGAGCAGTTCTTC	CSASVGGGYNEQFF
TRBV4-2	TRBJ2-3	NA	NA	TGTGCCAGCAGCCAAGATAACCGGGACAGCACAGATACGCAGTATTTT	CASSQDNRDSTDTQYF
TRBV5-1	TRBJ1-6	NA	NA	TGCGCCAGCAGCTTGGCCCAGGGCAATTCACCCCTCCACTTT	CASSLAQGNSPLHF
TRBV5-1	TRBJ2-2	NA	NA	TGCGCCAGCAGCTGGGGAACCGGGGAGCTGTTTTTT	CASSWGTGELFF
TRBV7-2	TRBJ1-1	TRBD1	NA	TGTGCCAGCAGCTTACCGGGACAGTCCGCTGAAGCTTTCTTT	CASSLPGQSAEAFF
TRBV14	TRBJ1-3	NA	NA	TGTGCCAGCAGCCGGACTTTTAACTCTGGAAACACCATATATTTT	CASSRTFNSGNTIYF
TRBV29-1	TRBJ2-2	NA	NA	TGCAGCGTTGGGAGCAGTATTAACACCGGGGAGCTGTTTTTT	CSVGSSINTGELFF
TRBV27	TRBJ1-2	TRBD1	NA	TGTGCCAGCAACTCTCAGGGACAGGGGATTCATGGCTACACCTTC	CASNSQGQGIHGYTF
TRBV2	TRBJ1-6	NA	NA	TGTGCCAGCAGTGAAGCGCTTTCCTATAATTCACCCCTCCACTTT	CASSEALSYNSPLHF
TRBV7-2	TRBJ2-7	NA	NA	TGTGCCAGCTCCCTCGGGGCTGCGGGGAGTTCCTACGAGCAGTACTTC	CASSLGAAGSSYEQYF
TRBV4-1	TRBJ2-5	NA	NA	TGCGCCAGCAGCCAGACTAGGGGAGAGACCCAGTACTTC	CASSQTRGETQYF
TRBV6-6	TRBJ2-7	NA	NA	TGTGCCAGCAGTTCGTCAGGAACCTACGAGCAGTACTTC	CASSSSGTYEQYF
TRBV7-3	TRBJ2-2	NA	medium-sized	TGTGCCAGCAGCTTAAATTCGGCCGGGGAGCTGTTTTTT	CASSLNSAGELFF
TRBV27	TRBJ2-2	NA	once	TGTGCCAGCAGTTTATATTACGGGGAGTTAATAACGGGGGAGCTGTTTTTT	CASSLYYGELITGELFF
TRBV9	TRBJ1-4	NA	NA	TGTGCCAGCAGCGTAGCGGGAGGAGGCTATAATGAAAAACTGTTTTTT	CASSVAGGGYNEKLFF
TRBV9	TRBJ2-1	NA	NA	TGTGCCAGCAGCAGAGATGAGGGTGAGCAGTTCTTC	CASSRDEGEQFF
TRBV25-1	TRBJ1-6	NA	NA	TGTGCCAGCAATTCCGGGGCGTGGGGTTCACCCCTCCACTTT	CASNSGAWGSPLHF
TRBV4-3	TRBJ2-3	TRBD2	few	TGCGCCAGCAGCCAAGAGTCCAGCGGGGGGGCAGATACGCAGTATTTT	CASSQESSGGADTQYF
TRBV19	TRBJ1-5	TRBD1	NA	TGTGCCAGTAGTCCCGGGACAGGGTCTATTGGCAATCAGCCCCAGCATTTT	CASSPGTGSIGNQPQHF
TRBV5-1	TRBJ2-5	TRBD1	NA	TGCGCCAGCAGCTTGGAGACGACAGGGACGTACGGGACCCAGTACTTC	CASSLETTGTYGTQYF
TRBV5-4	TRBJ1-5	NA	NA	TGTGCCAGCACCCCTGTGAGAAGGGGCAATCAGCCCCAGCATTTT	CASTPVRRGNQPQHF
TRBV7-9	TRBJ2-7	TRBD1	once	TGTGCCAGCAGCTTTACAGGGGCTGGGTCCTACGAGCAGTACTTC	CASSFTGAGSYEQYF
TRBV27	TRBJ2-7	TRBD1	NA	TGTGCCAGCAGTTCGGGACAGGGGGCAGTTAGCGAGCAGTACTTC	CASSSGQGAVSEQYF
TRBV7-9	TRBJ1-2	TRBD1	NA	TGTGCCAGCAGCTTAACCGGGACAGGGAACGACTATGGCTACACCTTC	CASSLTGTGNDYGYTF
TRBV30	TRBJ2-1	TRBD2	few	TGTGCCTGGATGGGGAGGGTCAATGAGCAGTTCTTC	CAWMGRVNEQFF
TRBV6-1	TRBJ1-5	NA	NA	TGTGCCAGCAGTTCCCTACAGCGTCAGCCCCAGCATTTT	CASSSLQRQPQHF
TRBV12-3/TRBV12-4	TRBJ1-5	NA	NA	TGTGCCAGCAGCCTGGGTTGGCCCCAGCATTTT	CASSLGWPQHF
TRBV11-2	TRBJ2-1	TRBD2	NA	TGTGCCATCACTAGCGGGGGAAACGTCGAGCAGTTCTTC	CAITSGGNVEQFF